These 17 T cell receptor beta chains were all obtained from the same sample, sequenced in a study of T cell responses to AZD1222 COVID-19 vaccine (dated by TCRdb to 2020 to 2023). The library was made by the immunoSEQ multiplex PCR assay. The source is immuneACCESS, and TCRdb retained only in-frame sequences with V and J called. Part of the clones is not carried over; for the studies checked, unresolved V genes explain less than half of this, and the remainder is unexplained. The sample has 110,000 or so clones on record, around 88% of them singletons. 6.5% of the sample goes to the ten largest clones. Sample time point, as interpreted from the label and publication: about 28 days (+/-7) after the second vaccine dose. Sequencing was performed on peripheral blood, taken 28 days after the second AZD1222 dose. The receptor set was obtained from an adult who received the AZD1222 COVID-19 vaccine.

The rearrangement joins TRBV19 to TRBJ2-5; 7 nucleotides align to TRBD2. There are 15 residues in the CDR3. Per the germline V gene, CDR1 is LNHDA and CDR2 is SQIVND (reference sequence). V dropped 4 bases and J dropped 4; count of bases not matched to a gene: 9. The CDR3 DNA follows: TGTGCCAGTAGTACGGTGACTAGCTTGGGAGAGACCCAGTACTTC. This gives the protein CASSTVTSLGETQYF.

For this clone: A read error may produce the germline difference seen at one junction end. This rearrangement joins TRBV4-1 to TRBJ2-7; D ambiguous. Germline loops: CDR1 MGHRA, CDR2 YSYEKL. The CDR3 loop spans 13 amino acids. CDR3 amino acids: CASSQGPAKEQYF. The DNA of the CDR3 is TGCGCCAGCAGTCAAGGGCCCGCGAAGGAGCAGTACTTC.

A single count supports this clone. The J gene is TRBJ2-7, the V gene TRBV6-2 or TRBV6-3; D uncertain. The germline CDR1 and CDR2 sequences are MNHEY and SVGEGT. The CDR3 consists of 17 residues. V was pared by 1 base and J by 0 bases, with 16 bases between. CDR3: CASSYFRYGDVSYEQYF. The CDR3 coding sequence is TGTGCCAGCAGTTACTTCCGATATGGCGACGTCTCCTACGAGCAGTACTTC.

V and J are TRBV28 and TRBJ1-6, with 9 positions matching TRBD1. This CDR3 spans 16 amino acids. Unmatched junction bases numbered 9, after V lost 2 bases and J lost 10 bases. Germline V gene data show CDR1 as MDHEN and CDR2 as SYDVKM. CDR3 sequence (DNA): TGTGCCAGCAGTTTAACCCACAGGGGGCAAGGGTCACCCCTCCACTTT. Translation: CASSLTHRGQGSPLHF.

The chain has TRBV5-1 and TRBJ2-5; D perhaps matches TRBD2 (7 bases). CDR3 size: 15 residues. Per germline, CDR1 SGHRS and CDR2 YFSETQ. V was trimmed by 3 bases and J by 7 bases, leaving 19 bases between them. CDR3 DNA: TGCGCCAGCAGCTCGGACGGGGGGCCGCCTGGGACCCAGTACTTC. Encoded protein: CASSSDGGPPGTQYF.

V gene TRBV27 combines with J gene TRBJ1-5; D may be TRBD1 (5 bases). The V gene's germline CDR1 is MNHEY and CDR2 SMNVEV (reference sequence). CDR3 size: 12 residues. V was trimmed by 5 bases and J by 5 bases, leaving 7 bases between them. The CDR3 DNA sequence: TGTGCCAGCAGTCCCAGGGATCAGCCCCAGCATTTT. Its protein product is CASSPRDQPQHF.

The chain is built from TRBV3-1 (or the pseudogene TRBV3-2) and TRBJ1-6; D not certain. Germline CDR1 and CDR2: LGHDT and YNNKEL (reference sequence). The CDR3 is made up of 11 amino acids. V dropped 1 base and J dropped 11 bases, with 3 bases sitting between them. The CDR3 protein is CASSQGAPLHF. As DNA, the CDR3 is TGTGCCAGCAGCCAAGGGGCACCCCTCCACTTT.

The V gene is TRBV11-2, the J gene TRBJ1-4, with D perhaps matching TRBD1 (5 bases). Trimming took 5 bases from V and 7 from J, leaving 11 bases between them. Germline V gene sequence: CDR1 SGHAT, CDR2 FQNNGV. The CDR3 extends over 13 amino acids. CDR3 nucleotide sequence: TGTGCCAGCAGCCGGGGCCCCGGTGAAAAACTGTTTTTT. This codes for CASSRGPGEKLFF.

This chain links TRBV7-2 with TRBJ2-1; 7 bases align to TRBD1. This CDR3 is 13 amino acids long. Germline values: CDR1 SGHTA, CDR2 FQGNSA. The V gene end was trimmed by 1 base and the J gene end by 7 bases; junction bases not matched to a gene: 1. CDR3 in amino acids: CASSLVTGNEQFF. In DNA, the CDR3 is TGTGCCAGCAGCTTAGTGACAGGGAATGAGCAGTTCTTC.

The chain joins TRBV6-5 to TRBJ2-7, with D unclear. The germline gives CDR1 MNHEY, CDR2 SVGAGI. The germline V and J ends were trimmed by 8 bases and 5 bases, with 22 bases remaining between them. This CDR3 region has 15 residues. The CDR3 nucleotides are TGTGCCAGCTCCCCCGGTGGGAATCGCCTAGACGAGCAGTACTTC. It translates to CASSPGGNRLDEQYF.

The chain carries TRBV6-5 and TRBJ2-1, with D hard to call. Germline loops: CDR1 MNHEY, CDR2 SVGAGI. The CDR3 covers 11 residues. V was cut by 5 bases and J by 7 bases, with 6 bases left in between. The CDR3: CASSTGNEQFF. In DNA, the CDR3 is TGTGCCAGCAGTACTGGGAATGAGCAGTTCTTC.

The CDR3 DNA is TGTGCCAGCAGTTATGGGGGTTTGGGGGCCTACGGCTACACCTTC. Translating gives CASSYGGLGAYGYTF. The rearrangement links TRBV6-5 to TRBJ1-2; D is possibly TRBD1 (6 bases). The CDR3 contains 15 residues. Germline values: CDR1 MNHEY, CDR2 SVGAGI. The V gene lost 3 bases and the J gene lost 8 bases, with 19 bases spanning the gap.

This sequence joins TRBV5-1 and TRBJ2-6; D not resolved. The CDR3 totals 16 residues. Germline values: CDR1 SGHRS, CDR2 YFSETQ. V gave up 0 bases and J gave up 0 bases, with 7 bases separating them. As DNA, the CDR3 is TGCGCCAGCAGCTTGGAACGGTACTCTGGGGCCAACGTCCTGACTTTC. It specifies CASSLERYSGANVLTF.

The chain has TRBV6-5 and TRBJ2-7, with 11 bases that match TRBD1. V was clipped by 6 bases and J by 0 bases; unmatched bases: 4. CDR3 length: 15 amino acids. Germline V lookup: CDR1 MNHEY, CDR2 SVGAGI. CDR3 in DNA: TGTGCCAGCAGGAAAGGGACAGGGGGCTCCTACGAGCAGTACTTC. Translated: CASRKGTGGSYEQYF.

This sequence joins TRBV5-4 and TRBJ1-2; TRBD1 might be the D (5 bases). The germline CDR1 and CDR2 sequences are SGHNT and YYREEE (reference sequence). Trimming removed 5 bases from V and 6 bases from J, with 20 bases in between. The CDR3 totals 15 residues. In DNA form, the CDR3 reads TGTGCCAGCAGTATTCCGGGGCTATCTTTCCATGGCTACACCTTC. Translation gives CASSIPGLSFHGYTF.

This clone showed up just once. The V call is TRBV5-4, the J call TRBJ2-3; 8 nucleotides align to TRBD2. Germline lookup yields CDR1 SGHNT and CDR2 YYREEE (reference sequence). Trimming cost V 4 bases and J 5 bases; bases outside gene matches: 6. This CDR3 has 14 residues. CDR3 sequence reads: CASSPGLAGDTQYF. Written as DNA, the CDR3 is TGTGCCAGCAGCCCCGGACTAGCCGGAGATACGCAGTATTTT. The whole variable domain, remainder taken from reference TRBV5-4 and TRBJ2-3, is ETGVTQSPTHLIKTRGQQVTLRCSSQSGHNTVSWYQQALGQGPQFIFQYYREEENGRGNFPPRFSGLQFPNYSSELNVNALELDDSALYLCASSPGLAGDTQYFGPGTRLTVL.

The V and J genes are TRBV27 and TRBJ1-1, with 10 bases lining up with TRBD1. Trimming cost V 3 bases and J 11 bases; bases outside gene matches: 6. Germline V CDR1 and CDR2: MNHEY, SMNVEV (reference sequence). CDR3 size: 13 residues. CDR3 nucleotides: TGTGCCAGCAGTTTCCGGGACAGGGGCCGGGCTTTCTTT. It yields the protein CASSFRDRGRAFF.